One and the same sample provided the 30 T cell receptor beta chains below, sequenced in a study of control samples from healthy donors and cancer patients. Profiling relied on immunoSEQ multiplex PCR, and the TCRdb table lists in-frame clones only, not all of them. The sample has under 150,000 clones, 88% seen once. What was sequenced was blood. The receptors shown here come from a woman between 25 and 40 years old in good health.

The rearrangement joins TRBV12-3 or TRBV12-4 to TRBJ1-2; 7 nucleotides match TRBD1. The J segment lost 7 bases and the V segment lost 6 bases, leaving 8 bases of the junction unmatched. The CDR3 consists of 13 residues. This CDR3 reads CASRSDGTAGYTF. In DNA, the CDR3 is TGTGCCAGCAGATCGGACGGGACAGCTGGCTACACCTTC.

V gene TRBV6-5 combines with J gene TRBJ1-1; D gene uncertain. CDR1 and CDR2 (germline): MNHEY, SVGAGI. Trimming pared 2 bases from V and 0 bases from J, leaving 4 bases between. This CDR3 is built from 13 residues. The DNA for the CDR3 is TGTGCCAGCAGTTACCGGATGAACACTGAAGCTTTCTTT. It translates to CASSYRMNTEAFF.

The chain links TRBV2 to TRBJ2-1; 14 bases are shared with TRBD2. Unmatched junction bases numbered 3, after V lost 9 bases and J lost 8 bases. Germline V gene data show CDR1 as SNHLY and CDR2 as FYNNEI. The CDR3 spans 13 residues. CDR3 residues: CARGTSGSHEQFF. In DNA, the CDR3 is TGTGCCAGGGGGACTAGCGGGAGCCATGAGCAGTTCTTC.

The chain combines TRBV3-1 (or the pseudogene TRBV3-2) with TRBJ2-1; no reliable D call. Trimming removed 4 bases at V and 0 bases at J, with 10 bases between. CDR1 is LGHDT and CDR2 is YNNKEL in the germline V gene (reference sequence). The CDR3 is 15 amino acids. As DNA, the CDR3 is TGTGCCAGCAGCCTTGACGTCAGCTCCTACAATGAGCAGTTCTTC. It yields the protein CASSLDVSSYNEQFF.

CDR3 sequence reads: CASSLEGRSYGYTF. For the CDR3, the DNA is TGTGCCAGCAGCTTGGAGGGACGATCCTATGGCTACACCTTC. The chain recombines TRBV5-6 with TRBJ1-2; the D gene is possibly TRBD1 (5 bases). Germline V lookup: CDR1 SGHDT, CDR2 YYEEEE. V dropped 0 bases and J dropped 4 bases, with 10 bases sitting between them. This CDR3 region has 14 residues.

The V gene is TRBV3-1 (or the pseudogene TRBV3-2), the J gene TRBJ1-5; 9 bases match TRBD1. CDR3 length: 16 amino acids. In germline, CDR1 is LGHDT, CDR2 YNNKEL (reference sequence). The J segment lost 4 bases and the V segment lost 3 bases, leaving 7 bases of the junction unmatched. The CDR3 sequence is CASSHSDRGGNQPQHF. The DNA of the CDR3 is TGTGCCAGCAGCCATTCGGACAGGGGTGGGAATCAGCCCCAGCATTTT.

The rearrangement links TRBV6-1 to TRBJ1-5; no clear D. CDR1 MNHNS and CDR2 SASEGT come from the germline V gene. The CDR3 loop spans 13 amino acids. V shed 2 bases and J shed 7 bases, with 9 bases lying between them. CDR3 residues: CASSERVQQPQHF. The CDR3 DNA reads TGTGCCAGCAGTGAACGGGTCCAGCAGCCCCAGCATTTT.

To note about this clone: One end of the junction varies from germline; a read error may be responsible. The chain links TRBV5-1 to TRBJ2-1; possible D gene TRBD2, 6 bases. CDR1 SGHRS and CDR2 YFSETQ come from the germline V gene. The CDR3 covers 12 residues. The CDR3 loop is CASSLVNGSPVF. The CDR3 DNA is TGCGCCAGCAGCTTGGTTAACGGGAGCCCGGTCTTC.

The gene calls are TRBV7-2 and TRBJ1-1; 10 bases align to TRBD1. CDR3 size: 15 residues. The germline V gene has CDR1 SGHTA and CDR2 FQGNSA. J lost 6 bases, V lost 5 bases, and 9 bases had no gene match. The CDR3 here is CASSNRDRGGAEAFF. The CDR3 coding sequence is TGTGCCAGCAGCAACCGGGACAGGGGAGGGGCTGAAGCTTTCTTT.

This chain connects TRBV19 to TRBJ2-3, with 10 bases aligning to TRBD2. CDR3 length: 14 residues. Germline CDR1 and CDR2: LNHDA and SQIVND (reference sequence). The V and J ends lost 10 bases and 3 bases, in that order; junction bases with no gene match: 7. CDR3 coding DNA: TGTGCCACCCAGCGGGAGGGCCGAACAGATACGCAGTATTTT. Residues: CATQREGRTDTQYF.

The chain is built from TRBV5-1 and TRBJ1-2; 8 nucleotides align to TRBD1. The length of the CDR3 is 15 residues. CDR1 SGHRS and CDR2 YFSETQ come from the germline V gene. The V and J ends lost 1 base and 2 bases, in that order; junction bases with no gene match: 4. Written as DNA, the CDR3 is TGCGCCAGCAGCTTGCTCTCAGGGGGCAACTATGGCTACACCTTC. Translation gives CASSLLSGGNYGYTF.

This rearrangement joins TRBV5-5 to TRBJ2-7, with TRBD2 identical over 8 bases. The CDR3 length is 14 residues. Germline loops: CDR1 SGHKS, CDR2 YYEKEE (reference sequence). Trimming took 3 bases from V and 10 from J; bases not matched to a gene: 12. The CDR3 DNA follows: TGTGCCAGCAGCTCGACGTATGGCGGGAGGATTCAGTACTTC. Its translation is CASSSTYGGRIQYF.

V gene TRBV7-6 combines with J gene TRBJ2-1, with TRBD2 matching 7 bases. V lost 5 bases and J lost 9; bases outside the gene matches: 7. CDR1 is SGHVS and CDR2 is FNYEAQ in the germline V gene. The CDR3 is 13 residues long. CDR3 loop: CASSVLAGVEQFF. CDR3 DNA sequence: TGTGCCAGCAGCGTCCTGGCGGGAGTTGAGCAGTTCTTC.

The rearrangement links TRBV5-1 to TRBJ1-5, with D possibly matching TRBD1 (5 bases). Germline CDR1 is SGHRS and CDR2 is YFSETQ. Between the trimmed V and J ends, which lost 4 bases and 0 bases, there was a span of 11 bases. The CDR3 covers 15 residues. DNA for the CDR3: TGCGCCAGCAGCCCGGGACCTTATAGCAATCAGCCCCAGCATTTT. This translates into CASSPGPYSNQPQHF.

V gene TRBV5-5 combines with J gene TRBJ2-7; possible D gene TRBD1, 6 bases. The V end lost 4 bases, the J end lost 0 bases, and 11 bases lay between the germline ends. The germline V gene encodes CDR1 SGHKS and CDR2 YYEKEE (reference sequence). The CDR3 contains 14 residues. In DNA, the CDR3 is TGTGCCAGCAGCCCGCTACAGGGCTCCTACGAGCAGTACTTC. Translation: CASSPLQGSYEQYF.

The rearrangement uses TRBV2 and TRBJ1-1; a possible D gene is TRBD1 (6 bases). There are 13 residues in the CDR3. V was cut by 8 bases and J by 1 base, with 11 bases left in between. The germline gives CDR1 SNHLY, CDR2 FYNNEI. Here the CDR3 DNA reads TGTGCCAGCGGGCGACAGGAGAACACTGAAGCTTTCTTT. Its protein is CASGRQENTEAFF.

The gene calls are TRBV20-1 and TRBJ1-3; D unclear. The CDR3 spans 13 residues. CDR1 is DFQATT, CDR2 SNEGSKA, per germline (reference sequence). With 3 bases removed from V and 4 bases from J, the gap between germline ends came to 10 bases. This CDR3 reads CSASSWRGNTIYF. DNA for the CDR3: TGCAGTGCTAGTTCCTGGAGAGGAAACACCATATATTTT.

This chain links TRBV19 with TRBJ1-1, with TRBD1 matching 8 bases. The V and J ends lost 7 bases and 0 bases, in that order; junction bases with no gene match: 4. Germline CDR1 is LNHDA and CDR2 is SQIVND (reference sequence). CDR3 size: 14 residues. The CDR3 bases are TGTGCCAGTACCCAGACAGGGGTGAACACTGAAGCTTTCTTT. Residues: CASTQTGVNTEAFF.

The V call is TRBV18, the J call TRBJ2-7; 14 nucleotides match TRBD2. V shed 3 bases and J 6 bases; nucleotides not matched to a gene: 4. Germline loops: CDR1 KGHSH, CDR2 LQKENI. The CDR3 covers 15 residues. The CDR3 here is CASSPGLAGVAEQYF. The DNA for the CDR3 is TGTGCCAGCTCACCGGGACTAGCGGGAGTGGCCGAGCAGTACTTC.

V is TRBV5-1 and J is TRBJ2-3, with 10 nucleotides matching TRBD2. Germline V gene sequence: CDR1 SGHRS, CDR2 YFSETQ. J lost 2 bases, V lost 2 bases, and 8 bases had no gene match. The CDR3 spans 17 residues. The CDR3 coding sequence is TGCGCCAGCAGCTTCATCCCAGCGGGAGGGATCACAGATACGCAGTATTTT. Translation gives CASSFIPAGGITDTQYF.

This chain connects TRBV5-6 to TRBJ1-2; a possible D gene is TRBD1 (6 bases). Germline V gives CDR1 SGHDT, CDR2 YYEEEE. V lost 0 bases and J 5 bases, leaving 14 bases between the germline ends. This CDR3 has 15 amino acids. The CDR3, as DNA: TGTGCCAGCAGCTTGGAGGGCCCGGGGGCTTATGGCTACACCTTC. This encodes CASSLEGPGAYGYTF.

This clone was seen only once. J is TRBJ2-5 and V is TRBV6-5; D gene uncertain. This CDR3 comprises 11 residues. CDR1 and CDR2 (germline): MNHEY, SVGAGI. Trimming shortened V by 6 bases and J by 3 bases, and 5 bases separated the two germline ends. The CDR3 reads CASRTEETQYF. The DNA for the CDR3 is TGTGCCAGCAGGACCGAAGAGACCCAGTACTTC.

The V gene is TRBV15, the J gene TRBJ2-1; TRBD2 might be the D (5 bases). Between the trimmed V and J ends, which lost 3 bases and 14 bases, there was a span of 14 bases. Germline values: CDR1 LNHNV, CDR2 YYDKDF (reference sequence). The CDR3 covers 12 residues. The CDR3 protein is CATSSTRGFEFF. Here the CDR3 DNA reads TGTGCCACCAGCAGCACTAGAGGATTTGAGTTCTTC.

V and J are TRBV19 and TRBJ2-3, with a tentative D call TRBD2 (5 bases). Germline CDR1 is LNHDA and CDR2 is SQIVND (reference sequence). Trimming pared 6 bases from V and 1 base from J, leaving 14 bases between. The CDR3 spans 15 residues. The CDR3 DNA follows: TGTGCCAGTAGGGCCGAGAGGGCGGGCACAGATACGCAGTATTTT. This translates into CASRAERAGTDTQYF. Combining the CDR3 with reference TRBV19 and TRBJ2-3 gives the whole variable domain DGGITQSPKYLFRKEGQNVTLSCEQNLNHDAMYWYRQDPGQGLRLIYYSQIVNDFQKGDIAEGYSVSREKKESFPLTVTSAQKNPTAFYLCASRAERAGTDTQYFGPGTRLTVL.

This chain uses TRBV3-1 (or the pseudogene TRBV3-2) with TRBJ1-2; D is unresolved. The CDR3 spans 15 residues. The V end was cut by 1 base, the J end by 0 bases, with 9 bases between. Germline V gene lookup returns CDR1 LGHDT and CDR2 YNNKEL (reference sequence). The CDR3 region is CASSQGTLSNYGYTF. The CDR3 region has the DNA TGTGCCAGCAGCCAAGGGACCCTTTCTAACTATGGCTACACCTTC.

The chain couples TRBV29-1 to TRBJ1-1; maybe TRBD1 (6 bases). Germline V gene lookup returns CDR1 SQVTM and CDR2 ANQGSEA. V was shortened by 6 bases and J by 7 bases, with 18 bases between the two germline ends. The CDR3 covers 13 residues. This CDR3 reads CSVARQANFEAFF. DNA of the CDR3: TGCAGCGTGGCTAGACAGGCCAACTTTGAAGCTTTCTTT. Complete variable domain (other parts from reference TRBV29-1 and TRBJ1-1): SAVISQKPSRDICQRGTSLTIQCQVDSQVTMMFWYRQQPGQSLTLIATANQGSEATYESGFVIDKFPISRPNLTFSTLTVSNMSPEDSSIYLCSVARQANFEAFFGQGTRLTVV.

The sample holds one count of this clone. The chain links TRBV5-4 to TRBJ2-3; 8 positions agree with TRBD1. The junction had 11 bases not matched to a gene; V was cut back by 4 bases and J by 4 bases. The V gene's germline CDR1 is SGHNT and CDR2 YYREEE (reference sequence). CDR3 size: 16 residues. The CDR3 bases are TGTGCCAGCAGCCCGGGACAGGCAGTAGTCGCAGATACGCAGTATTTT. Its translation is CASSPGQAVVADTQYF.

The chain carries TRBV5-6 and TRBJ1-4; possible D gene TRBD1, 5 bases. Germline CDR1 and CDR2: SGHDT and YYEEEE. V lost 0 bases and J 6 bases, leaving 12 bases between the germline ends. The CDR3 has 15 residues. Here the CDR3 reads CASSLGARAYEKLFF. DNA for the CDR3: TGTGCCAGCAGCTTGGGGGCCAGGGCTTATGAAAAACTGTTTTTT. Together with reference TRBV5-6 and TRBJ1-4, the CDR3 gives the full variable domain: DAGVTQSPTHLIKTRGQQVTLRCSPKSGHDTVSWYQQALGQGPQFIFQYYEEEERQRGNFPDRFSGHQFPNYSSELNVNALLLGDSALYLCASSLGARAYEKLFFGSGTQLSVL.

The chain links TRBV6-5 to TRBJ1-2; 8 nucleotides align to TRBD1. Germline CDR1 and CDR2: MNHEY and SVGAGI. V lost 6 bases, J lost 5 bases, and 8 bases stayed unmatched. This CDR3 spans 14 amino acids. CDR3 sequence (DNA): TGTGCCAGCAGCCGACAGGGGACGGGGTATGGCTACACCTTC. Its protein is CASSRQGTGYGYTF.

This chain connects TRBV15 to TRBJ2-3; no clear D gene. Trimming took 0 bases from V and 9 from J, leaving 13 bases between them. This CDR3 is 14 amino acids long. Germline V gives CDR1 LNHNV, CDR2 YYDKDF (reference sequence). This chain's CDR3 is CATSRDQQALTQYF. The CDR3 bases are TGTGCCACCAGCAGAGATCAGCAGGCGCTAACGCAGTATTTT.